The following is a TCR beta chain sequence with its context. What it binds is unknown. TCRdb ran MiXCR on the 5' RACE reads and lists one entry per CDR3 protein. The sample carries some 240,000 distinct CDR3 sequences, approximately 8.6% recorded once. Donors uniformly comprised healthy Caucasians. This entry belongs to a study of identical twins. With V trimmed by 1 base and J by 6 bases, 8 bases remained unmatched. Germline V gene data show CDR1 as SGHAT and CDR2 as FQNNGV. This CDR3 spans 16 amino acids. Whole-study results and caveats: Analyses of zero insertions could be partly confounded by invariant MAIT and iNKT cells. With beta out-of-frame sequences, excess sharing by twins was weaker. Models predicted less out-of-frame TCR alpha sharing in monozygotic twins than was found.

The sample was also reused in another study, on yellow fever vaccine responses in identical twins.

The sequencing input was CD8+ T cells sorted from blood. This chain connects TRBV11-2 to TRBJ2-3, with 9 positions matching TRBD1. The sequence derives from a woman in her late teens or twenties in good health. The CDR3 DNA follows: TGTGCCAGCAGCTTAGTCATGGGACAGGGAGGGGATACGCAGTATTTT. This gives the protein CASSLVMGQGGDTQYF.